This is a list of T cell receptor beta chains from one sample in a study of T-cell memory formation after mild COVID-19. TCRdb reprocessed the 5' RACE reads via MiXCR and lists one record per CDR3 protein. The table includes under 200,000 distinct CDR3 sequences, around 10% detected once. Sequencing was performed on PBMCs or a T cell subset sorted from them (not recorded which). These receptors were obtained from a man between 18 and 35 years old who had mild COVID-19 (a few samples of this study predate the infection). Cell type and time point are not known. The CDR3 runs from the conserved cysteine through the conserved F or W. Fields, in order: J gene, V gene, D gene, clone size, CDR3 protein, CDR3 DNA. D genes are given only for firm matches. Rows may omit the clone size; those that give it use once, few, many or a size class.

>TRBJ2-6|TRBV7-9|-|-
CASSSNSGANVLTF
TGTGCCAGCAGCTCCAATTCTGGGGCCAACGTCCTGACTTTC
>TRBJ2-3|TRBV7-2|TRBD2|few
CASSLGSSPSGSTDTQYF
TGTGCCAGCAGCTTAGGCTCTTCGCCTAGCGGGAGCACAGATACGCAGTATTTT
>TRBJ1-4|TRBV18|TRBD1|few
CASSQGQSNEKLFF
TGTGCCAGCTCACAGGGACAGTCTAATGAAAAACTGTTTTTT
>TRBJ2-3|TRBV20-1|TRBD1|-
CSARVGQDTDTQYF
TGCAGTGCTAGGGTCGGACAGGACACAGATACGCAGTATTTT
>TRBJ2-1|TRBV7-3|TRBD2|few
CASSFPGTRENEQFF
TGTGCCAGCAGCTTCCCGGGGACTAGGGAAAATGAGCAGTTCTTC
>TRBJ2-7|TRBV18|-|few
CASSAVAMGEQYF
TGTGCCAGCTCAGCCGTCGCCATGGGGGAGCAGTACTTC
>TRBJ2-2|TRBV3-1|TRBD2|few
CASSPTSGGQGGELFF
TGTGCCAGCAGCCCGACTAGCGGGGGGCAGGGCGGGGAGCTGTTTTTT
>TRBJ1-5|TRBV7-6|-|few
CASSLGGAYQPQHF
TGTGCCAGCAGCCTCGGGGGCGCCTATCAGCCCCAGCATTTT
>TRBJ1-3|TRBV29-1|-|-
CSVGRGNTIYF
TGCAGCGTTGGGCGTGGAAACACCATATATTTT
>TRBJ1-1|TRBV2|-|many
CASSGGRDTEAFF
TGTGCCAGCAGTGGCGGACGGGACACTGAAGCTTTCTTT
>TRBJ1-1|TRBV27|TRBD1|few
CASTPGGKNTEAFF
TGTGCCAGCACCCCAGGGGGCAAGAACACTGAAGCTTTCTTT
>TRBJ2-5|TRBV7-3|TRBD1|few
CASSVTGGRETQYF
TGTGCCAGCAGCGTGACAGGGGGACGAGAGACCCAGTACTTC
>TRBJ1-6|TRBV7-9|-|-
CASSAGNNSPLHF
TGTGCCAGCAGTGCAGGGAATAATTCACCCCTCCACTTT
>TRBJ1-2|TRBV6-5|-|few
CASSNQRGYTF
TGTGCCAGCAGTAATCAACGTGGCTACACCTTC
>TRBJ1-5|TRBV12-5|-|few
CASGSEGQPQHF
TGTGCTAGTGGTTCAGAAGGTCAGCCCCAGCATTTT
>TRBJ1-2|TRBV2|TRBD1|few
CASSTYGTGGGYTF
TGTGCCAGCAGTACGTACGGGACAGGGGGCGGCTACACCTTC
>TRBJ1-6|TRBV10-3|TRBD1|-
CAISPGTGNSPLHF
TGTGCCATCAGTCCCGGGACAGGGAACTCACCCCTCCACTTT
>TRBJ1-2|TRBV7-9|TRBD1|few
CASSLVGGGYTF
TGTGCCAGCAGTCTCGTAGGGGGCGGCTACACCTTC
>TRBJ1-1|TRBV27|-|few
CASSSPNDRSEAFF
TGTGCCAGCAGTTCCCCGAATGACAGATCTGAAGCTTTCTTT
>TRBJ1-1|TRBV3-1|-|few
CASSQEGWGTEAFF
TGTGCCAGCAGCCAGGAGGGTTGGGGCACTGAAGCTTTCTTT
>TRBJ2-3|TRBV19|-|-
CASRDYSAGQYF
TGTGCCAGTAGGGACTACTCGGCCGGGCAGTATTTT
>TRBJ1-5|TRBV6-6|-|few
CASSYSAGFRQPQHF
TGTGCCAGCAGTTACTCGGCAGGGTTTCGTCAGCCCCAGCATTTT
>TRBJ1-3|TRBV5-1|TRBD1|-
CASSSRGGQNSGNTIYF
TGCGCCAGCAGCTCCCGTGGGGGACAGAACTCTGGAAACACCATATATTTT
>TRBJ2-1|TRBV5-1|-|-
CASSLFNSGAFF
TGCGCCAGCAGCTTGTTCAATTCGGGTGCGTTCTTC
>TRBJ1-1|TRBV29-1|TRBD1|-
CSVTGVNTEAFF
TGCAGCGTCACAGGGGTAAACACTGAAGCTTTCTTT
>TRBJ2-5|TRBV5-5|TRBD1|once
CASSRGEGASQETQYF
TGTGCCAGCAGCCGTGGAGAGGGGGCGTCTCAAGAGACCCAGTACTTC
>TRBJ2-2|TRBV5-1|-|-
CATRRTANTGELFF
TGCGCCACCCGGAGGACAGCGAACACCGGGGAGCTGTTTTTT
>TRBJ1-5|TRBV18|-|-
CASHNGIGEPQHF
TGTGCCAGCCATAACGGGATCGGCGAGCCCCAGCATTTT
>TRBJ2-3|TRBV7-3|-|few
CASSLWPRGMADTQYF
TGTGCCAGCAGCTTATGGCCTCGGGGGATGGCAGATACGCAGTATTTT
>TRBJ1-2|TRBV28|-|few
CASKEGRNYGYTF
TGTGCCAGCAAAGAAGGGAGGAACTATGGCTACACCTTC
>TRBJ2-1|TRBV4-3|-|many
CASSSRRFNEQFF
TGCGCCAGCAGCTCCCGACGATTCAATGAGCAGTTCTTC
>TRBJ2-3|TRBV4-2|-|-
CASSQDKKGGTDTQYF
TGTGCCAGCAGCCAAGATAAGAAGGGGGGCACAGATACGCAGTATTTT
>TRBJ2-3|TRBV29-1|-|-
CSVEGRQADTQYF
TGCAGCGTTGAAGGCCGGCAGGCAGATACGCAGTATTTT